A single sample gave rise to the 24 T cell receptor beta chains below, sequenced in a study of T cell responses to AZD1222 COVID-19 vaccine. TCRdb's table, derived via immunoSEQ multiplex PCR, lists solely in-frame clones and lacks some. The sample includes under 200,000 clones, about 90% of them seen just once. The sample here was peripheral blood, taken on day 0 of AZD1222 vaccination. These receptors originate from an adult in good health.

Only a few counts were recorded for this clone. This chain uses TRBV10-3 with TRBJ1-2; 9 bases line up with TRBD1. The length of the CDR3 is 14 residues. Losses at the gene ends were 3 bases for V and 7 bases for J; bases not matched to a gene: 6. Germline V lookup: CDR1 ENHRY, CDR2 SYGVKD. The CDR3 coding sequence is TGTGCCATCAGTGATACAGGGGGCGCGAGTGGCTACACCTTC. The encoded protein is CAISDTGGASGYTF.

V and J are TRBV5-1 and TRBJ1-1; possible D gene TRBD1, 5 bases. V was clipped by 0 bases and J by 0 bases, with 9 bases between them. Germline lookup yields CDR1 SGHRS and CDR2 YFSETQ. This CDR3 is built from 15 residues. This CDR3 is CASSLGTGMNTEAFF. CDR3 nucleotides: TGCGCCAGCAGCTTGGGAACAGGTATGAACACTGAAGCTTTCTTT.

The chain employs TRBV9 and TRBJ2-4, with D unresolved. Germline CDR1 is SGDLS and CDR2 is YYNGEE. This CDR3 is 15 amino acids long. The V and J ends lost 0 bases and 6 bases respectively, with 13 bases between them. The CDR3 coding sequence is TGTGCCAGCAGCGTAGGTAACCTTGAGAGAAACATTCAGTACTTC. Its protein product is CASSVGNLERNIQYF.

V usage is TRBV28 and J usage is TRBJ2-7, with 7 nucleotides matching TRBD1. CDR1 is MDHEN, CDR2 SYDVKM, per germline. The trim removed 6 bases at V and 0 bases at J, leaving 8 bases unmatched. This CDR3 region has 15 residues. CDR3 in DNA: TGTGCCAGCAGATTACAGGGGTCCGACTCCTACGAGCAGTACTTC. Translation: CASRLQGSDSYEQYF.

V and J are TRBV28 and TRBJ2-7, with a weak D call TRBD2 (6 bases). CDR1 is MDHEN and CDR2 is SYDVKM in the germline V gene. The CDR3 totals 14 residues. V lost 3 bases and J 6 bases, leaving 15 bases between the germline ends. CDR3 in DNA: TGTGCCAGCAGTTTGGGGAGGACCCCCTTCGAGCAGTACTTC. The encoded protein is CASSLGRTPFEQYF.

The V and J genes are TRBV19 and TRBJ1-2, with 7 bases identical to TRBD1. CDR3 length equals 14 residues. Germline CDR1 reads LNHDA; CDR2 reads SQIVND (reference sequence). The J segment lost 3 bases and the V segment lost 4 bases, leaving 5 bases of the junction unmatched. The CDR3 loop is CASSNRTGYYGYTF. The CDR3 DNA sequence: TGTGCCAGTAGTAACCGGACAGGCTACTATGGCTACACCTTC.

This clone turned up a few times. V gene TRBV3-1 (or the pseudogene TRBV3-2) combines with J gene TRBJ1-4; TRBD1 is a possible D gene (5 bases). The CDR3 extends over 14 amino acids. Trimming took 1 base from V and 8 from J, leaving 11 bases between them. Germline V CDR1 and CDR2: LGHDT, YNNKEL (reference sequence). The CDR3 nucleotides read TGTGCCAGCAGCCAAGCGGGGACGAGGGAAAAACTGTTTTTT. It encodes CASSQAGTREKLFF.

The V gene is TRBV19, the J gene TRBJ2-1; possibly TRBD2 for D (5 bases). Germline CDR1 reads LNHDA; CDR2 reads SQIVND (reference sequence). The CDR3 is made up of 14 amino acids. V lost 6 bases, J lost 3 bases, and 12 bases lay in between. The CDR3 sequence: CASRDSSSYNEQFF. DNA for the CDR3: TGTGCCAGTAGGGACTCCTCAAGCTACAATGAGCAGTTCTTC.

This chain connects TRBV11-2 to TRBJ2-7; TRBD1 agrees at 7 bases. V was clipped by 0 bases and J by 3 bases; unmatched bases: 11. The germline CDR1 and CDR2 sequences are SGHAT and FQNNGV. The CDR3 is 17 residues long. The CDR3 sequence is CASSLDSGWGQYYEQYF. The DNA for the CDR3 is TGTGCCAGCAGCTTAGATTCGGGTTGGGGACAGTACTACGAGCAGTACTTC.

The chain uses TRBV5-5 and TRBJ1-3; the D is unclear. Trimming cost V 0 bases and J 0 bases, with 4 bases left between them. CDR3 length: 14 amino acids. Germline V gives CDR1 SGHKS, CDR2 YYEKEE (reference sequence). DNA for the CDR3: TGTGCCAGCAGCTTGGGCAGCTCTGGAAACACCATATATTTT. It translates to CASSLGSSGNTIYF.

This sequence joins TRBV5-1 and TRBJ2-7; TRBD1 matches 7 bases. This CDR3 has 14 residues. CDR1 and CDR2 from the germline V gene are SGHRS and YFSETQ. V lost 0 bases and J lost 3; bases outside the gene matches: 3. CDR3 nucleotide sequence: TGCGCCAGCAGCTTGGGGCAGGGGGACTACGAGCAGTACTTC. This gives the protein CASSLGQGDYEQYF. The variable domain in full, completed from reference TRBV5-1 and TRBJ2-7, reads KAGVTQTPRYLIKTRGQQVTLSCSPISGHRSVSWYQQTPGQGLQFLFEYFSETQRNKGNFPGRFSGRQFSNSRSEMNVSTLELGDSALYLCASSLGQGDYEQYFGPGTRLTVT.

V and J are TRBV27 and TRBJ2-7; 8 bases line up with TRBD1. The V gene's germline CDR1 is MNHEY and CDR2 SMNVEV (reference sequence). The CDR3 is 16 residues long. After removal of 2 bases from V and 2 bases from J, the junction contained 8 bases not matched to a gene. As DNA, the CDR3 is TGTGCCAGCAGTTTAACTCCACAGGGGGGAACCTACGAGCAGTACTTC. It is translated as CASSLTPQGGTYEQYF.

The CDR3 nucleotides read TGTGCCAGCAGTTCAGGGTTAAACACTGAAGCTTTCTTT. It specifies CASSSGLNTEAFF. This chain uses TRBV27 with TRBJ1-1; TRBD1 might be the D (5 bases). Germline lookup yields CDR1 MNHEY and CDR2 SMNVEV (reference sequence). V lost 4 bases, J lost 2 bases, and 8 bases lay in between. The CDR3 extends over 13 amino acids.

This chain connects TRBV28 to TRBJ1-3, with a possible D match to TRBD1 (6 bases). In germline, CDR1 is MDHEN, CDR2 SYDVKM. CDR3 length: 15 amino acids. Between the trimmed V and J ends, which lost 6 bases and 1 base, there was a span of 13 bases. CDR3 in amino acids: CASRQDRLSGNTIYF. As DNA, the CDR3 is TGTGCCAGCAGGCAAGACAGGTTATCTGGAAACACCATATATTTT.

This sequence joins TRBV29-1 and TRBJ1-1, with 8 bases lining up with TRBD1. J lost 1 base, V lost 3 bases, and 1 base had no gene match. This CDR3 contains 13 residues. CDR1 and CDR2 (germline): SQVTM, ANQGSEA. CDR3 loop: CSVDTGGNTEAFF. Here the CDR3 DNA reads TGCAGCGTTGACACAGGGGGGAACACTGAAGCTTTCTTT. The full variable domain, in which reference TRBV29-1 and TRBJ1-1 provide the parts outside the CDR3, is SAVISQKPSRDICQRGTSLTIQCQVDSQVTMMFWYRQQPGQSLTLIATANQGSEATYESGFVIDKFPISRPNLTFSTLTVSNMSPEDSSIYLCSVDTGGNTEAFFGQGTRLTVV.

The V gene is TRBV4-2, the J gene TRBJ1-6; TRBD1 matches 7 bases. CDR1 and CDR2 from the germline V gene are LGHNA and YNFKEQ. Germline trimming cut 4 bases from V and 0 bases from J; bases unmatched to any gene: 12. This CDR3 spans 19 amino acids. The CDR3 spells CASSPDRQGLSSYNSPLHF. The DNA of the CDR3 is TGTGCCAGCAGCCCAGACCGACAGGGTCTATCCTCCTATAATTCACCCCTCCACTTT.

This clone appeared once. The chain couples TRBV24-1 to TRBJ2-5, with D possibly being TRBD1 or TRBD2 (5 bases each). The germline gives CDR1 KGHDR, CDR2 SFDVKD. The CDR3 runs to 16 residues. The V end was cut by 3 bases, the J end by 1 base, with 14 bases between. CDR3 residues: CATSDPRPGTQETQYF. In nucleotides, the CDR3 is TGTGCCACCAGTGATCCCCGACCAGGGACCCAAGAGACCCAGTACTTC.

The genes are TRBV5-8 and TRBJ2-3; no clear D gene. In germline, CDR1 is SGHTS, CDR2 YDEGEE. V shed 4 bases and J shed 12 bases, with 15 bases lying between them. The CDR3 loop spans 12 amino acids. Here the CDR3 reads CASSPTVRVQYF. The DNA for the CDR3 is TGTGCCAGCAGCCCCACAGTCCGAGTCCAGTATTTT. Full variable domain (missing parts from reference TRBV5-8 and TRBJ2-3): EAGVTQSPTHLIKTRGQQATLRCSPISGHTSVYWYQQALGLGLQFLLWYDEGEERNRGNFPPRFSGRQFPNYSSELNVNALELEDSALYLCASSPTVRVQYFGPGTRLTVL.

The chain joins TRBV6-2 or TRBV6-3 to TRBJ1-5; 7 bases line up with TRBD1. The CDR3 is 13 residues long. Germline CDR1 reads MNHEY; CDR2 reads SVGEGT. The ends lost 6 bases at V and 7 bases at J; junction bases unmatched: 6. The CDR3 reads CASSITGAQPQHF. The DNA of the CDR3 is TGTGCCAGCAGCATAACAGGGGCCCAGCCCCAGCATTTT.

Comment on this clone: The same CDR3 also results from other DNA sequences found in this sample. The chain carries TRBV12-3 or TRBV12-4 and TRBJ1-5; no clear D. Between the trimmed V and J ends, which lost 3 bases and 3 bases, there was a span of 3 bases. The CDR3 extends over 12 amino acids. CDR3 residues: CASSFSNQPQHF. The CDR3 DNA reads TGTGCCAGCAGTTTCTCCAATCAGCCCCAGCATTTT.

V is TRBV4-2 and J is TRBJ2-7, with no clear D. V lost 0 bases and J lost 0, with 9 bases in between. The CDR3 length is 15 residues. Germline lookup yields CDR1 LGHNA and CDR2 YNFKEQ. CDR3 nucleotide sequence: TGTGCCAGCAGCCAAGACCCACGCGGCTCCTACGAGCAGTACTTC. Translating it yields CASSQDPRGSYEQYF.

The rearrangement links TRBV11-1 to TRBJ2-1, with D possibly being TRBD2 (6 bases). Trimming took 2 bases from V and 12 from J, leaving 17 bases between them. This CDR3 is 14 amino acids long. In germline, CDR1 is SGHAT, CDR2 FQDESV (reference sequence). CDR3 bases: TGTGCCAGCAGCTTATTAGGACGGGAGCGGAGGCAGTTCTTC. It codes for CASSLLGRERRQFF.

The CDR3 nucleotides read TGTGCCAGCAGTGACGGGGCGGATACTAACTATGGCTACACCTTC. It codes for CASSDGADTNYGYTF. The rearrangement uses TRBV6-4 and TRBJ1-2; a possible D gene is TRBD1 (5 bases). The germline V gene encodes CDR1 MRHNA and CDR2 SNTAGT. This CDR3 region has 15 residues. V was cut by 2 bases and J by 0 bases, with 10 bases left in between.

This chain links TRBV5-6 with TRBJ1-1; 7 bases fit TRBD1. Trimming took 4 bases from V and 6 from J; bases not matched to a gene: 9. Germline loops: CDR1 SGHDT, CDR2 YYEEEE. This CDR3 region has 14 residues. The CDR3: CASSTPTGWAEAFF. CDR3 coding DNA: TGTGCCAGCAGCACCCCGACAGGGTGGGCTGAAGCTTTCTTT.